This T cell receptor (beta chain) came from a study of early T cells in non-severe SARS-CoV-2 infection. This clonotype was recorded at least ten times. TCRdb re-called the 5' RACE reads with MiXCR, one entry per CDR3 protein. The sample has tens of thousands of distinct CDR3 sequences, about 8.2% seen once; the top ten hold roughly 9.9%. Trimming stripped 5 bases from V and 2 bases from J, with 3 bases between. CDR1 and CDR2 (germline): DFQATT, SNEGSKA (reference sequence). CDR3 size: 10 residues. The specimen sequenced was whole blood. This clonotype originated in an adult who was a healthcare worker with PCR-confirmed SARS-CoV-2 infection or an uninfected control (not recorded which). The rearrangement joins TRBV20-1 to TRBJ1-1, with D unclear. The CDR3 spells CSAPNTEAFF. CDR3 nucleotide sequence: TGCAGTGCTCCTAACACTGAAGCTTTCTTT.